This T cell receptor (beta chain) was identified in a study of T-cell reconstitution after alpha-beta-depleted transplantation in children. Findings of the study overall: Two months or so post-transplant, alpha-beta T cells reportedly derived from several hundred expanded graft clones. It was newly produced T cells that mostly accounted for T-cell counts and diversity one year after transplant. From surviving recipient T cells and thymic progenitors came the high day-60 TCRbeta diversity observed in some patients.

A library of TCRbeta sequences, prepared with unique molecular identifiers, was generated. TCRdb reprocessed the PCR reads via MiXCR and lists one record per CDR3 protein. The sample shows around 490,000 distinct CDR3 sequences, roughly 10% of them seen only once. The V segment lost 0 bases and the J segment 5 bases; nucleotides outside the gene matches: 9. In germline, CDR1 is SGDLS, CDR2 YYNGEE. The CDR3 runs 17 residues. In the case of this clonotype: The antigen is unknown.

The V call is TRBV9, the J call TRBJ2-7; TRBD1 agrees at 12 bases. This material consisted of PBMCs, mostly from graft donor cells, taken 180 days after TCRalphabeta/CD19-depleted stem cell transplant. The clonotype was recovered from a female patient aged 2 to 10 who had a stem cell transplant for aplastic anemia, so the T cells may come from the graft donor. Here the CDR3 reads CASSVATGDRGRHEQYV. CDR3 nucleotide sequence: TGTGCCAGCAGCGTAGCTACGGGGGACAGGGGGCGTCACGAGCAGTACGTC.